The T cell receptor (beta chain) under discussion was sequenced for a study of blood T cell repertoires in COVID-19 (dated by TCRdb to the early 2020s). Regarding the complete study: Samples covering the acute and convalescent phases of COVID-19 were provided by collaborators in the United States, Italy and Spain. The material from the prospective study consisted of cDNA or gDNA derived from T cells, B-cell-depleted T cells, or PBMCs. The dataset comprised deeply sampled blood TCRbeta repertoires from subjects exposed to, actively infected with, or recovered from COVID-19. The repertoires were released in a freely available public database meant as a resource for research on the immune response to SARS-CoV-2. Samples were obtained from the ongoing ImmuneRACE study (first 160 participants) and from 1,200 or so subjects provided by 6 global collaborators. A de-identified subject ID, COVID-19 status, age in years and sex were almost always included in the sample metadata. Where available, HLA class I and class II types were obtained from metadata supplied by the sample provider rather than from assay-based typing.

TCRbeta CDR3 regions were amplified from genomic DNA by means of the immunoSEQ Assay, a bias-controlled multiplex PCR. The study's processing was this. Within the assay, amplification of reference gene primers was used to estimate how many nucleated cells each sample contained. Sequence reads were collapsed and filtered to measure the absolute abundance of every unique TCRbeta CDR3 rearrangement. For each sample, productive Simpson clonality was calculated as the square root of Simpson's diversity index across productive rearrangements. TCRdb re-hosts the immuneACCESS table, in-frame sequences only. Its copies lack some clones; in the studies checked, an unresolved V gene accounts for under half of them, and the cause for the rest is not known. V and J calls and clone size are as listed in that table; D and trimming were resolved from the DNA. Here the sample has around 310,000 clones; about nine tenths occur a single time. Over 8.5% of the sample is held by the ten biggest clonotypes.

Overall results and qualifications from the work: How much clinical and demographic metadata was included differed by source and by participant, and the metadata was provided uncurated.

Enrolling through a virtual design, the prospective study's participants ranged in age from roughly 18 to 100 years and lived across some 22 United States geographic areas. In the prospective study, participants were assigned to cohorts based on the clinical history participants reported in a screening survey and a study questionnaire. Recovered participants in ImmuneRACE Cohort 3 were defined as having two consecutive negative NP/OP PCR tests, clearance from a healthcare professional, or resolution of symptoms. In the prospective study, mobile phlebotomists collected whole blood, serum and a nasopharyngeal or oropharyngeal swab from each participant. Additional blood draws and questionnaires over an approximately 2-month period could optionally be provided by prospective study participants. Before DNA extraction, prospective study blood samples were shipped either frozen or at room temperature.

About this clone: Its target antigen remains unknown. No much larger clone is present one base from it, and per-base qualities are unavailable.

From a lookup of the germline V gene (reference sequence), CDR1 and CDR2 are DFQATT and SNEGSKA. The CDR3, from cysteine to phenylalanine, totals 14 residues. Solely the CDR3 DNA is kept, with 42 bases framed from the first base. The junction carries 16 bases between V and J, which are trimmed by 3 bases and 7 bases respectively. The chain joins TRBV20-1 to TRBJ1-3; the D segment could be TRBD1, given 5 matching bases. The origin of this receptor is a woman aged 25 to 45 who had recovered from COVID-19. The specimen was PBMCs or T cells enriched from blood (not recorded which). The nucleotides read TGCAGTGCTAGTGGGGCTCTGGGCCGGAACACCATATATTTT. The resulting protein is CSASGALGRNTIYF.